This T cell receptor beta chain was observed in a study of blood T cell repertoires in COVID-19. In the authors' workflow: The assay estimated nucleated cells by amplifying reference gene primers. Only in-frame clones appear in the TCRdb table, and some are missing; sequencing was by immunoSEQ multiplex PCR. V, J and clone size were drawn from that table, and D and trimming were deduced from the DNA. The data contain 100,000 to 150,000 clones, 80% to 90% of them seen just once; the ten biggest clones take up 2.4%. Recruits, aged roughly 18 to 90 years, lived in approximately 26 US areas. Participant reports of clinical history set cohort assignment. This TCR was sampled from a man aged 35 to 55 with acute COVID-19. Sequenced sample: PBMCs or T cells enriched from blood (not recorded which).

As DNA, the CDR3 is TGTGCCAGTAGTATATTGGGCGTTAAAGCCTACAATGAGCAGTTCTTC. The encoded protein is CASSILGVKAYNEQFF. V gene TRBV19 combines with J gene TRBJ2-1; D not certain. This CDR3 is built from 16 residues. V shed 2 bases and J shed 2 bases, with 13 bases lying between them. Looked up from germline, CDR1 is LNHDA and CDR2 is SQIVND (reference sequence).